A single sample is the source of the 8 T cell receptor beta chains below, sequenced in a study of OX40 agonist ivuxolimab in advanced cancers. The method was immunoSEQ multiplex PCR; TCRdb's version includes in-frame clones alone and lacks a portion of them. The data contain 98,000 or so clones, 80% to 90% of them seen just once; the ten biggest clones take up around 0.82%. The source material was CD4+ or CD8+ T cells sorted from blood, sampled in a trial of the OX40 agonist ivuxolimab. The receptors were gathered from an adult with an advanced solid tumor such as melanoma, head and neck, liver or kidney cancer.

This rearrangement joins TRBV7-2 to TRBJ1-3, with D unresolved. Per germline, CDR1 SGHTA and CDR2 FQGNSA. Between the trimmed V and J ends, which lost 4 bases and 1 base, there was a span of 8 bases. The CDR3 is 14 residues long. The CDR3 coding sequence is TGTGCCAGCAGCTCGTCCGGGTCTGGAAACACCATATATTTT. Translated, it gives CASSSSGSGNTIYF.

The chain uses TRBV5-4 and TRBJ2-1, with 12 bases that match TRBD2. The ends lost 4 bases at V and 1 base at J; junction bases unmatched: 3. The germline gives CDR1 SGHNT, CDR2 YYREEE (reference sequence). The CDR3 runs 16 residues. The chain's CDR3 is CASSPLAGGSYNEQFF. CDR3 coding DNA: TGTGCCAGCAGCCCACTAGCGGGAGGTTCCTACAATGAGCAGTTCTTC.

This sequence joins TRBV7-2 and TRBJ2-5; the match to TRBD1 covers 8 bases. The CDR3 length is 15 residues. CDR1 is SGHTA and CDR2 is FQGNSA in the germline V gene. The junction had 9 bases not matched to a gene; V was cut back by 4 bases and J by 5 bases. The chain's CDR3 is CASSSGQGGRETQYF. DNA for the CDR3: TGTGCCAGCAGCTCCGGACAGGGAGGTCGGGAGACCCAGTACTTC.

The chain has TRBV4-2 and TRBJ2-2; TRBD1 matches at 7 bases. Germline CDR1 is LGHNA and CDR2 is YNFKEQ. CDR3 size: 15 residues. Trimming cost V 1 base and J 6 bases; bases outside gene matches: 5. The CDR3 nucleotides are TGTGCCAGCAGCCAAGGGACAGGCGGCCCCGGGGAGCTGTTTTTT. This sequence encodes CASSQGTGGPGELFF.

This clone was seen a single time. This chain connects TRBV18 to TRBJ1-3; perhaps TRBD1 as D (5 bases). Germline V gives CDR1 KGHSH, CDR2 LQKENI. The CDR3 spans 17 residues. The ends were cut back, 3 bases at V and 0 bases at J, with 15 bases in the middle. CDR3 bases: TGTGCCAGCTCACCGAGGGGACTCAAGAGCTCTGGAAACACCATATATTTT. Amino acids: CASSPRGLKSSGNTIYF.

The V gene is TRBV6-5, the J gene TRBJ2-1; no firm D call. Germline CDR1 MNHEY, CDR2 SVGAGI. Deletions cut 4 bases from V and 10 bases from J, with 8 bases between. The CDR3 spans 11 residues. The CDR3 sequence is CASSSGREQFF. The CDR3 DNA is TGTGCCAGCAGTTCCGGAAGGGAGCAGTTCTTC.

The J gene is TRBJ1-3, the V gene TRBV29-1; D remains ambiguous. Germline CDR1 is SQVTM and CDR2 is ANQGSEA. V was clipped by 0 bases and J by 5 bases, with 11 bases between them. The CDR3 is made up of 14 amino acids. CDR3 DNA: TGCAGCGTTGAAGATCAAACATCTAGAAACACCATATATTTT. Its protein product is CSVEDQTSRNTIYF.

The chain uses TRBV7-6 and TRBJ2-7; a possible D gene is TRBD2 (6 bases). The V gene lost 1 base and the J gene lost 1 base, with 11 bases spanning the gap. CDR1 is SGHVS and CDR2 is FNYEAQ in the germline V gene. This CDR3 contains 15 residues. CDR3 protein: CASSLVADASYEQYV. In DNA, the CDR3 is TGTGCCAGCAGCTTAGTAGCGGATGCTTCCTACGAGCAGTACGTC.